This T cell receptor (beta chain) was documented in a study of early T cells in non-severe SARS-CoV-2 infection. The wider study: Bulk RNA from unsorted whole blood was sequenced; chains were unpaired.

The protocol attached unique molecular identifiers to individual cDNA molecules. TCRdb used MiXCR to reprocess the 5' RACE reads, holding one entry per CDR3 protein. This sample has approximately 42,000 distinct CDR3 sequences, with over 6% found just once. This clonotype was seen ten or more times. The TCR originated in an adult who was a healthcare worker with PCR-confirmed SARS-CoV-2 infection or an uninfected control (not recorded which). Specimen: whole blood.

The chain's CDR3 is CASSSGTLNTEAFF. The CDR3 DNA follows: TGTGCCAGCAGTTCGGGGACACTGAACACTGAAGCTTTCTTT. The chain is built from TRBV6-5 and TRBJ1-1; tentative D call: TRBD1 (6 bases). The CDR3 covers 14 residues. V lost 4 bases, J lost 0 bases, and 9 bases lay in between. Germline loops: CDR1 MNHEY, CDR2 SVGAGI.